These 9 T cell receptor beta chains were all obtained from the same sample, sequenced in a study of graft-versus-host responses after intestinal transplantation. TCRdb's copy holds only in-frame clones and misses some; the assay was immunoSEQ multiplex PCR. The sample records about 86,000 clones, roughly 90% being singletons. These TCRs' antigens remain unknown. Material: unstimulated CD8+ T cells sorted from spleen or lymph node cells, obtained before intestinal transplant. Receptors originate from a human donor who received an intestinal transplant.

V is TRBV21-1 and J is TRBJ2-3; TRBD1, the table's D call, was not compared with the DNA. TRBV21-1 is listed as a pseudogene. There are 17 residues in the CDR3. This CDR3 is CASNRIQGQGDSDTQYF. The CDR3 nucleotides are TGTGCCAGCAATCGGATTCAGGGACAGGGTGATTCAGATACGCAGTATTTT.

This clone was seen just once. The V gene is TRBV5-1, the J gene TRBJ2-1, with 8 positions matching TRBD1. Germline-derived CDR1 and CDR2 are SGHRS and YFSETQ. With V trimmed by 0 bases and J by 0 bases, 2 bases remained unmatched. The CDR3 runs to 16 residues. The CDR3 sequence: CASSLEQGVSYNEQFF. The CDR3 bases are TGCGCCAGCAGCTTGGAACAGGGGGTCTCCTACAATGAGCAGTTCTTC.

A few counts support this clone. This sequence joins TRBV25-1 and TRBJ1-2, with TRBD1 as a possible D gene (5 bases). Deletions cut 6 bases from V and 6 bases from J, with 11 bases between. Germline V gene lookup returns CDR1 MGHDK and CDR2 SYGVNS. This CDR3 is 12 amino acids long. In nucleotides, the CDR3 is TGTGCCAGCAGAAACGGGGGTCATGGCTACACCTTC. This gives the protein CASRNGGHGYTF.

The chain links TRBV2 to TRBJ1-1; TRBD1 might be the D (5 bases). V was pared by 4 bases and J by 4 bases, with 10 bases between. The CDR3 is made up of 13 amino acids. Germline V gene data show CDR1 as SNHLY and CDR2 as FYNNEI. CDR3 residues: CASSGAGFTEAFF. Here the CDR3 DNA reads TGTGCCAGCAGTGGGGCAGGGTTCACTGAAGCTTTCTTT.

The chain's CDR3 is CASSLAGAKNEQFF. DNA for the CDR3: TGTGCCAGCAGTTTAGCGGGAGCGAAGAATGAGCAGTTCTTC. The rearrangement uses TRBV27 and TRBJ2-1; TRBD2 matches at 7 bases. The J segment lost 7 bases and the V segment lost 2 bases, leaving 5 bases of the junction unmatched. The CDR3 sequence is 14 residues long. The germline CDR1 and CDR2 sequences are MNHEY and SMNVEV (reference sequence).

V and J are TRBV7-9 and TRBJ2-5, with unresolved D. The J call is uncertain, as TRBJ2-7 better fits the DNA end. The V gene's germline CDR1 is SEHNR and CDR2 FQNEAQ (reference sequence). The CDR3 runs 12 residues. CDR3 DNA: TGTGCCAGCAGCCTCCGGAGCCACGAGCAGTACTTC. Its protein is CASSLRSHEQYF.

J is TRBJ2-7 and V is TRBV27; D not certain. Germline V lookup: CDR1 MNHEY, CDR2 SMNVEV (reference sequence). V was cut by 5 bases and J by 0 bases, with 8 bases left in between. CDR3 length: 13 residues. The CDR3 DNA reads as TGTGCCAGCAGTATACACCCCTCCTACGAGCAGTACTTC. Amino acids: CASSIHPSYEQYF.

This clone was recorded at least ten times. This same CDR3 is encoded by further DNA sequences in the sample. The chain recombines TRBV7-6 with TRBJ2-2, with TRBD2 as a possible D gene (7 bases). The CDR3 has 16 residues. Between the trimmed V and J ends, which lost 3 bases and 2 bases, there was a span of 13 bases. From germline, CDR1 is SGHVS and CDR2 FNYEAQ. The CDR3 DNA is TGTGCCAGCAGCTTCCCCGGGGGGCTAAACACCGGGGAGCTGTTTTTT. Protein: CASSFPGGLNTGELFF.

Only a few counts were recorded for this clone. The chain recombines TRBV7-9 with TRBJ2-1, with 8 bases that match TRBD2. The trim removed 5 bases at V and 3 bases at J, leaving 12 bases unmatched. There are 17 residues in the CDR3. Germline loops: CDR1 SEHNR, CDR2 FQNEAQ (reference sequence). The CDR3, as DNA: TGTGCCAGCAGCCCCCGAGCGGGGCGGGAGGACTACAATGAGCAGTTCTTC. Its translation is CASSPRAGREDYNEQFF.